This T cell receptor (beta chain) derives from a study of shared clonotypes between healthy human individuals. TCRdb's table, derived via immunoSEQ multiplex PCR, lists solely in-frame clones and lacks some. The sample contains some 350,000 clones, about 74% of which appear only once. The germline CDR1 and CDR2 sequences are MDHEN and SYDVKM. V lost 5 bases and J 0 bases, leaving 16 bases between the germline ends. This CDR3 has 16 amino acids. The chain employs TRBV28 and TRBJ2-5; possibly TRBD1 for D (5 bases). The material sequenced was memory CD4+ T cells sorted from blood. Subset described: CD45RA-negative fraction. This clonotype originated in a man aged 25 to 40 in good health. This CDR3 reads CASSGRRQGNQETQYF. CDR3 DNA: TGTGCCAGCAGTGGCCGTAGGCAGGGAAACCAAGAGACCCAGTACTTC.